Listed below are T cell receptor beta chains from one sample, sequenced in a study of blood T cell repertoires in COVID-19. TCRdb keeps only in-frame clones here, not all; method: immunoSEQ multiplex PCR. The sample has over 150,000 clones, roughly 84% seen once. The sample taken for sequencing was peripheral blood. Receptors originate from a woman aged 60-75 years with acute or convalescent COVID-19. Each CDR3 is given with its conserved first and last residue. The order of the fields is CDR3 protein, V gene, J gene.

CDR3aa: CASSLAKYEQYF
v_gene: TRBV28
j_gene: TRBJ2-7

CDR3aa: CASSFGRVTEAFF
v_gene: TRBV28
j_gene: TRBJ1-1

CDR3aa: CASSAPGLQAGYGYTF
v_gene: TRBV9
j_gene: TRBJ1-2

CDR3aa: CASSIDGGQTTEAFF
v_gene: TRBV19
j_gene: TRBJ1-1

CDR3aa: CASSLTGAPTSYEQYF
v_gene: TRBV5-5
j_gene: TRBJ2-7

CDR3aa: CASSEGGFGYTF
v_gene: TRBV2
j_gene: TRBJ1-2

CDR3aa: CSASPGGDTEAFF
v_gene: TRBV20-1
j_gene: TRBJ1-1

CDR3aa: CASSQVPGLARGEQFF
v_gene: TRBV4-3
j_gene: TRBJ2-1

CDR3aa: CASSLVQGIETQYF
v_gene: TRBV7-9
j_gene: TRBJ2-5

CDR3aa: CASSIQGQGTYGYTF
v_gene: TRBV19
j_gene: TRBJ1-2

CDR3aa: CASRSNNEQFF
v_gene: TRBV5-1
j_gene: TRBJ2-1

CDR3aa: CASSGAPRETQYF
v_gene: TRBV2
j_gene: TRBJ2-5

CDR3aa: CASSSLWTKGEQFF
v_gene: TRBV9
j_gene: TRBJ2-1

CDR3aa: CASSNRLAVSTDTQYF
v_gene: TRBV27
j_gene: TRBJ2-3

CDR3aa: CASSQAGNPYEQYF
v_gene: TRBV11-3
j_gene: TRBJ2-7

CDR3aa: CASSYGGTGNYEQYF
v_gene: TRBV6-2/TRBV6-3
j_gene: TRBJ2-7

CDR3aa: CASSLRGLNYEQYF
v_gene: TRBV14
j_gene: TRBJ2-7

CDR3aa: CASSLALGSTGELFF
v_gene: TRBV5-1
j_gene: TRBJ2-2

CDR3aa: CASSIRGQDSPLHF
v_gene: TRBV19
j_gene: TRBJ1-6

CDR3aa: CASSPGQFVEAFF
v_gene: TRBV18
j_gene: TRBJ1-1

CDR3aa: CASVALAGSTYEQYF
v_gene: TRBV6-5
j_gene: TRBJ2-7

CDR3aa: CASSEWQGAGNQPQHF
v_gene: TRBV10-2
j_gene: TRBJ1-5

CDR3aa: CASSYLQGSYGYTF
v_gene: TRBV6-2/TRBV6-3
j_gene: TRBJ1-2

CDR3aa: CASNAGGTYNEQFF
v_gene: TRBV2
j_gene: TRBJ2-1

CDR3aa: CASSSDRARGYTF
v_gene: TRBV6-5
j_gene: TRBJ1-2

CDR3aa: CASSELAGSYNEQFF
v_gene: TRBV27
j_gene: TRBJ2-1

CDR3aa: CASSQPRQGNYGYTF
v_gene: TRBV3-1/TRBV3-2
j_gene: TRBJ1-2

CDR3aa: CASSGLSVSPLHF
v_gene: TRBV2
j_gene: TRBJ1-6

CDR3aa: CASSSVPGSYEQYF
v_gene: TRBV5-6
j_gene: TRBJ2-7

CDR3aa: CASSLTSGYTDTQYF
v_gene: TRBV2
j_gene: TRBJ2-3

CDR3aa: CASSPNRQGASGELFF
v_gene: TRBV18
j_gene: TRBJ2-2

CDR3aa: CSVGDREDEQYF
v_gene: TRBV29-1
j_gene: TRBJ2-7

CDR3aa: CASSIDRGQPQHF
v_gene: TRBV19
j_gene: TRBJ1-5

CDR3aa: CARSPTQGTGELFF
v_gene: TRBV5-3
j_gene: TRBJ2-2

CDR3aa: CASSRGQLTDTQYF
v_gene: TRBV19
j_gene: TRBJ2-3

CDR3aa: CSVEPGDYGYTF
v_gene: TRBV29-1
j_gene: TRBJ1-2

CDR3aa: CASSFGMFADTQYF
v_gene: TRBV5-1
j_gene: TRBJ2-3

CDR3aa: CASSQGLTEEAFF
v_gene: TRBV4-3
j_gene: TRBJ1-1

CDR3aa: CASSREERTEAFF
v_gene: TRBV12-3/TRBV12-4
j_gene: TRBJ1-1

CDR3aa: CASSRNNLRLANYTDTQYF
v_gene: TRBV7-6
j_gene: TRBJ2-3

CDR3aa: CASSHSPRGQETQYF
v_gene: TRBV4-1
j_gene: TRBJ2-5

CDR3aa: CASSHTLAGGQETQYF
v_gene: TRBV4-1
j_gene: TRBJ2-5

CDR3aa: CASSPTTGTNEKLFF
v_gene: TRBV18
j_gene: TRBJ1-4

CDR3aa: CASSVAGDRGRNSGAFF
v_gene: TRBV9
j_gene: TRBJ1-1

CDR3aa: CASSPRQGGNEQFF
v_gene: TRBV11-3
j_gene: TRBJ2-1

CDR3aa: CASSLASGDTEAFF
v_gene: TRBV5-1
j_gene: TRBJ1-1

CDR3aa: CASSEALIGVRETQYF
v_gene: TRBV2
j_gene: TRBJ2-5

CDR3aa: CASSLGQGGSEGYTF
v_gene: TRBV5-1
j_gene: TRBJ1-2

CDR3aa: CASSGQGGNQPQHF
v_gene: TRBV2
j_gene: TRBJ1-5

CDR3aa: CASSLTNTNGYTF
v_gene: TRBV6-2/TRBV6-3
j_gene: TRBJ1-2

CDR3aa: CASSRRIGVSTDTQYF
v_gene: TRBV3-1/TRBV3-2
j_gene: TRBJ2-3